A single T cell receptor (beta chain) is shown here with its context. Its specificity is unknown. This CDR3 region has 13 residues. Trimming removed 10 bases at V and 8 bases at J, with 17 bases between. Germline CDR1 reads MNHNY; CDR2 reads SVGAGI (reference sequence). Profiling relied on immunoSEQ multiplex PCR, and the TCRdb table lists in-frame clones only, not all of them. The top ten hold about 5.6% of the sample, which has tens of thousands of clones, about 82% seen once. The record originates from a study of cytotoxic CD8 clonotypes in ibrutinib-treated CLL. In the study overall: Responses comprised around 24 partial and 2 complete; at median around 72 months, 14 remained remitted and some twelve progressed. Response sampling took place at median 12 months of treatment, range 6 to 36. Samples had a mean of roughly 280,000 productive templates and approximately 90,000 productive rearrangements.

Overall study results and limits: Increased clonality at ibrutinib response gave way to a return toward baseline at progression.

The TCR sequence derives from a human donor with chronic lymphocytic leukemia. V and J are TRBV6-6 and TRBJ1-4, with a possible D match to TRBD1 (6 bases). This sample comprised PBMCs, obtained before ibrutinib treatment. CDR3 in DNA: TGTGCCATCAAACAGGGCGGTAACGAAAAACTGTTTTTT. The encoded protein is CAIKQGGNEKLFF.